The clone carrying this T cell receptor beta chain was recorded a few times. Its antigen is undetermined. Trimming took off 6 bases at V and 4 bases at J, with 6 bases between the two ends. CDR3 length: 11 amino acids. Germline V lookup: CDR1 MNHNY, CDR2 SVGAGI (reference sequence). Treatment defined: 15 to 20 received Ad26.COV2.S at low or high dose, single or two shots; 5 received placebo; per-sample allocation not given. Sampling was done on day 63 after the first vaccine or placebo injection. Built on an Ad26 vector, the vaccine expressed Wuhan-strain SARS-CoV-2 spike. The data originate from a study of Ad26.COV2.S vaccination and SARS-CoV-2 variants. TCRdb's table, derived via immunoSEQ multiplex PCR, lists solely in-frame clones and lacks some. Of some 400,000 clones in the sample, about nine tenths are singletons; the top ten hold 1.5% to 2%. Overall study findings and caveats: Total responses of T cells may have been underestimated by the analyses of TCR breadth and depth.

This sequence originates from a person between 18 and 65 years old who received the Ad26.COV2.S COVID-19 vaccine or a placebo. The sequenced sample was peripheral blood, obtained in a trial of Ad26.COV2.S vaccine versus placebo. J is TRBJ1-2 and V is TRBV6-6; D is ambiguous. CDR3 DNA sequence: TGTGCCAGCAGCCACACCTATGGCTACACCTTC. Translating gives CASSHTYGYTF.